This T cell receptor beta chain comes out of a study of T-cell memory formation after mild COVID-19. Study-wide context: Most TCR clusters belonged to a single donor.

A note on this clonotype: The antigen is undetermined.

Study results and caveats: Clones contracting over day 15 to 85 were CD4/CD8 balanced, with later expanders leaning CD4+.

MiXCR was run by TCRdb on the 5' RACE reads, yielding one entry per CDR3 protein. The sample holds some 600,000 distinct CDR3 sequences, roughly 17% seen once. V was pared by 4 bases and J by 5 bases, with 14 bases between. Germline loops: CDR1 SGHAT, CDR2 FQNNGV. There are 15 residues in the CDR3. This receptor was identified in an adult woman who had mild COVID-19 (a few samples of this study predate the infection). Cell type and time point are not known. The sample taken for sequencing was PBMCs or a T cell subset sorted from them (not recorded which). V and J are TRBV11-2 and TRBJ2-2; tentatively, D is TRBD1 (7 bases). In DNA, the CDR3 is TGTGCCAGCAGCTCAGGGGGGACCGCGACCGGGGAGCTGTTTTTT. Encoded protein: CASSSGGTATGELFF.